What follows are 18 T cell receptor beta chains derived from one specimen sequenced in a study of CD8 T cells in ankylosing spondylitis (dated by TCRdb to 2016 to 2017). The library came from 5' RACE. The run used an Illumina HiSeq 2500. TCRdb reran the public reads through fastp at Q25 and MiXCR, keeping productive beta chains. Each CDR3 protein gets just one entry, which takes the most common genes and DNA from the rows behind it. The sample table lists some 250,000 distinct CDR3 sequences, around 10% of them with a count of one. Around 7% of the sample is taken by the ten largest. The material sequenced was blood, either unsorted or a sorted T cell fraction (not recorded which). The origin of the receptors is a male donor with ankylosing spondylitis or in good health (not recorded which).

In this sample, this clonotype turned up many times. CDR3 loop: CASSLFRGGETQYF. DNA for the CDR3: TGCGCCAGCAGCTTGTTCAGGGGAGGGGAGACCCAGTACTTC. V gene TRBV5-1 combines with J gene TRBJ2-5; perhaps TRBD2 as D (7 bases). The CDR3 consists of 14 residues. Between the trimmed V and J ends, which lost 1 base and 5 bases, there was a span of 12 bases. Per germline, CDR1 SGHRS and CDR2 YFSETQ.

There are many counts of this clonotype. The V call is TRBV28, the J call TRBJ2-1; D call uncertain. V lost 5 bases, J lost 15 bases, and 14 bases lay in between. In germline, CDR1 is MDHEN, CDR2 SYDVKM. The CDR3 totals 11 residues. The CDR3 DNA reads TGTGCCAGCAGTGCAGCTCGATTGCGGTTCTTC. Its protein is CASSAARLRFF.

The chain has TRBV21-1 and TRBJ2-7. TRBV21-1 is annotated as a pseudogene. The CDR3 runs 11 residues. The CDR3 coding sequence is TGTGCCAGCACTGTCTCCTACGAGCAGTACTTC. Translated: CASTVSYEQYF.

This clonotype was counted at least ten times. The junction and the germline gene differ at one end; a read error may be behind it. The CDR3 loop reads CATSGGQGDQDF. CDR3 sequence (DNA): TGTGCCACCAGTGGGGGACAGGGCGACCAAGACTTC. The J gene is TRBJ2-1, the V gene TRBV24-1; 9 bases agree with TRBD1. This CDR3 is built from 12 residues. The germline V gene has CDR1 KGHDR and CDR2 SFDVKD.

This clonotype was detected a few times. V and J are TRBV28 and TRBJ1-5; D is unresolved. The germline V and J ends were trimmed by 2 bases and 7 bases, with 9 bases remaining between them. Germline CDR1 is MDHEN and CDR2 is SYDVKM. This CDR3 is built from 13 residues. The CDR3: CASSLGWGQPQHF. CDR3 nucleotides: TGTGCCAGCAGTTTAGGGTGGGGACAGCCCCAGCATTTT. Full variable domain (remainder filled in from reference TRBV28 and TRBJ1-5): DVKVTQSSRYLVKRTGEKVFLECVQDMDHENMFWYRQDPGLGLRLIYFSYDVKMKEKGDIPEGYSVSREKKERFSLILESASTNQTSMYLCASSLGWGQPQHFGDGTRLSIL.

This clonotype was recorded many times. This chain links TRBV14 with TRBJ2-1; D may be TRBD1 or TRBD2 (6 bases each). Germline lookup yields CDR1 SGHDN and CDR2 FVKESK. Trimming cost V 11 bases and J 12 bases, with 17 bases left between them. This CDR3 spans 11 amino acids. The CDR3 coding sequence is TGTGCCCGACCCGTCCCGGGGGCGCAGTTCTTC. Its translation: CARPVPGAQFF.

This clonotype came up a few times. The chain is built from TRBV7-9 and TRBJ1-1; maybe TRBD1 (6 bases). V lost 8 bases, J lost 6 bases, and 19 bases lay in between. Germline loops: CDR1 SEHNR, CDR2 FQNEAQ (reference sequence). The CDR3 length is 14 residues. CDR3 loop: CASSLPGQVPEAFF. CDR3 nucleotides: TGTGCCAGCTCACTCCCGGGACAAGTCCCTGAAGCTTTCTTT.

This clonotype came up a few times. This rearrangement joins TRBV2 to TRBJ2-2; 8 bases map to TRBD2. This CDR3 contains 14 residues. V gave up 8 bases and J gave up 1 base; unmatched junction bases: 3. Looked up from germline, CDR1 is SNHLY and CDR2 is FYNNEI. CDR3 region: CASLAGVNTGELFF. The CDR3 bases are TGTGCCAGCCTAGCGGGTGTGAACACCGGGGAGCTGTTTTTT.

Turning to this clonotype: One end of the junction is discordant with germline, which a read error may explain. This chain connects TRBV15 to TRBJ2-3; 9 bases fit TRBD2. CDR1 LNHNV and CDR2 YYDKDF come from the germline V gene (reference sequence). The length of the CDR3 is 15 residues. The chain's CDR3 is CATSRLAGARDTQCF. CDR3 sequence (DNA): TGTGCCACCAGCAGATTAGCGGGAGCTCGTGATACGCAGTGTTTT. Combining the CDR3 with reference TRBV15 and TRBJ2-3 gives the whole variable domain DAMVIQNPRYQVTQFGKPVTLSCSQTLNHNVMYWYQQKSSQAPKLLFHYYDKDFNNEADTPDNFQSRRPNTSFCFLDIRSPGLGDTAMYLCATSRLAGARDTQCFGPGTRLTVL.

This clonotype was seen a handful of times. The CDR3 nucleotides are TGTGCCAGCAGCTCTCAGGGAGGGGCCAACAATGAGCAGTTCTTC. Protein sequence: CASSSQGGANNEQFF. This chain links TRBV7-3 with TRBJ2-1; TRBD2 agrees at 7 bases. This CDR3 is 15 amino acids long. V gave up 4 bases and J gave up 5 bases; unmatched junction bases: 8. Germline V gene sequence: CDR1 SGHTA, CDR2 FQGTGA.

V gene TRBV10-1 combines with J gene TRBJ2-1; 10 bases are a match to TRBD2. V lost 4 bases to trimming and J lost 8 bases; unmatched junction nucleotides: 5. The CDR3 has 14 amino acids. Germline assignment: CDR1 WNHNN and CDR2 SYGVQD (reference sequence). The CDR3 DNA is TGCGCCAGCAGTGGTAGCGGGAGGCGTCATGAGCAGTTCTTC. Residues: CASSGSGRRHEQFF.

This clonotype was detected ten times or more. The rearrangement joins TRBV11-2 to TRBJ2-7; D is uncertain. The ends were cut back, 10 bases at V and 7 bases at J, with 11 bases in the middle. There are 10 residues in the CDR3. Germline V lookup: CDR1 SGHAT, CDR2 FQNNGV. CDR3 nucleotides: TGTGCCAACGAAGTTAGGGAGCAGTACTTC. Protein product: CANEVREQYF.

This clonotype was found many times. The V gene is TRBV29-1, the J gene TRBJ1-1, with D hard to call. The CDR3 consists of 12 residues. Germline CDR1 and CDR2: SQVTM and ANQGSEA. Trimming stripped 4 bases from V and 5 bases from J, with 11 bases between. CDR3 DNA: TGCAGCGTTGTCACCGAAAGGACTGAAGCTTTCTTT. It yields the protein CSVVTERTEAFF.

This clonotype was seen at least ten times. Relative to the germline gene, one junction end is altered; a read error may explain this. DNA of the CDR3: TGTGCCAGCAGCTTGAACAGTTACGAGCAGTACTTC. Residues: CASSLNSYEQYF. This rearrangement joins TRBV5-1 to TRBJ2-7; D is undetermined. In germline, CDR1 is SGHRS, CDR2 YFSETQ. The CDR3 extends over 12 amino acids.

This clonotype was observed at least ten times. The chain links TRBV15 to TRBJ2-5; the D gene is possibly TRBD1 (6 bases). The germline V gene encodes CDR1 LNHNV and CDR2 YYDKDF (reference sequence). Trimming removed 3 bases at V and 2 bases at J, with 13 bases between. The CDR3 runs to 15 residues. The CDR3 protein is CATSSVGTLQETQYF. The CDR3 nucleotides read TGTGCCACCAGCAGTGTCGGGACACTGCAAGAGACCCAGTACTTC.

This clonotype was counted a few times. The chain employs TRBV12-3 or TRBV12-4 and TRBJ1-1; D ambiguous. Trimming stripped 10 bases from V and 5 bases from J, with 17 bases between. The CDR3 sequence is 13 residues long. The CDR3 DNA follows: TGTGCCACCAGCCGATCCGGGTCGACTGAAGCTTTCTTT. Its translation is CATSRSGSTEAFF.

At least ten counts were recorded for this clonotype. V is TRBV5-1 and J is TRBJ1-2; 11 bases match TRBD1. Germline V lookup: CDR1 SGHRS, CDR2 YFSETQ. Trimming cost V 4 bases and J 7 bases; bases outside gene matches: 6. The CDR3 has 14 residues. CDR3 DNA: TGCGCCAGCAGCGCCGGACAGGGGGCGAGTGGCTACACCTTC. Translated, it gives CASSAGQGASGYTF.

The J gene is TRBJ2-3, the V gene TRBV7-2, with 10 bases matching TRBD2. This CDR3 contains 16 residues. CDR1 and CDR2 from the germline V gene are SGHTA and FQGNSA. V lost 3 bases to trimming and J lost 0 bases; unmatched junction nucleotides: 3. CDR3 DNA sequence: TGTGCCAGCAGCTTTAGCGGGAGGATTAGCACAGATACGCAGTATTTT. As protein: CASSFSGRISTDTQYF.